These T cell receptor beta chains were read from a single sample in a study of monozygotic twins with cystic fibrosis. The method was immunoSEQ multiplex PCR; TCRdb's version includes in-frame clones alone and lacks a portion of them. The repertoire consists of about 29,000 clones, with just under 85% occurring once and the leading ten covering roughly 0.85%. Sequenced sample: blood. The receptor source for this set is a girl aged 2 to 9 with cystic fibrosis. CDR3s include the opening cysteine and the closing phenylalanine or tryptophan. A D gene is named only where the DNA matches it firmly. The listing skips clone size in some rows; elsewhere it reads once, few, many or a size class.

j_call | clone_size | v_call | d_call | cdr3_nt | cdr3_aa
TRBJ2-1 | NA | TRBV7-9 | NA | TGTGCCAGCAGCTTTAGACTAGATCCGGGGAATGAGCAGTTCTTC | CASSFRLDPGNEQFF
TRBJ1-5 | NA | TRBV4-1 | NA | TGCGCCAGCAGCCAAGATGCGGCTTCGGGTGGCAATCAGCCCCAGCATTTT | CASSQDAASGGNQPQHF
TRBJ1-5 | NA | TRBV12-5 | NA | TGTGCTAGTGGTTTGGGGGGCTCCTCTCCCCAGCATTTT | CASGLGGSSPQHF
TRBJ1-2 | NA | TRBV7-2 | NA | TGTGCCAGCAGCTTGCAGGGCTATGGCTACACCTTC | CASSLQGYGYTF
TRBJ1-1 | NA | TRBV4-1 | NA | TGCGCCAGCAGCCAAGGATCGCAGGGTAGCACTGAAGCTTTCTTT | CASSQGSQGSTEAFF
TRBJ2-3 | once | TRBV5-1 | NA | TGCGCCAGCAGCTTGGAGGGCCCGTCATCGGCAGATACGCAGTATTTT | CASSLEGPSSADTQYF
TRBJ2-7 | NA | TRBV6-5 | TRBD1 | TGTGCCAGCAGTACCCACGGACAGGGTTACTACGAGCAGTACTTC | CASSTHGQGYYEQYF
TRBJ1-4 | NA | TRBV30 | NA | TGTGCCTGGAGTGACAGTAATGAAAAACTGTTTTTT | CAWSDSNEKLFF
TRBJ2-7 | NA | TRBV19 | TRBD1 | TGTGCCAGTAGTATATTTACAGGGGTGAAATACGAGCAGTACTTC | CASSIFTGVKYEQYF
TRBJ2-5 | NA | TRBV28 | TRBD1 | TGTGCCAGCAGCGACAGGGTCTTGGAGACCCAGTACTTC | CASSDRVLETQYF
TRBJ1-1 | NA | TRBV27 | NA | TGTGCCAGCAGGACCCTAGGGCACACTGAAGCTTTCTTT | CASRTLGHTEAFF
TRBJ1-2 | once | TRBV12-5 | NA | TGTGCTAGTGGTTTGGTAGGGGCCCTCGGCTACACCTTC | CASGLVGALGYTF
TRBJ1-5 | NA | TRBV6-1 | TRBD1 | TGTGCCAGCAGTGGCGACAGGGTCTCCATAACCCAGCATTTT | CASSGDRVSITQHF
TRBJ2-1 | NA | TRBV9 | TRBD2 | TGTGCCAGCAGTACCGGGACTAGCGGGAGCTATGAGCAGTTCTTC | CASSTGTSGSYEQFF
TRBJ2-2 | NA | TRBV5-6 | TRBD2 | TGTGCCAGCAGCTGGGGACTAGCCAGTGTCGCCGGGGAGCTGTTTTTT | CASSWGLASVAGELFF
TRBJ2-1 | NA | TRBV2 | TRBD2 | TGTGCCAGCACCCGAATACTAGCGGGAGGTGGTAATGAGCAGTTCTTC | CASTRILAGGGNEQFF
TRBJ1-1 | NA | TRBV6-5 | NA | TGTGCCAGCAGTTCCCACAGGGACTTAAACACTGAAGCTTTCTTT | CASSSHRDLNTEAFF
TRBJ1-5 | NA | TRBV19 | NA | TGTGCCAGTAGTAGCGGCGTCCCGGTTAGCAATCAGCCCCAGCATTTT | CASSSGVPVSNQPQHF
TRBJ2-1 | NA | TRBV29-1 | NA | TGCAGCGTTGGACGTGGACTGGCCGCGGGTGAGCAGTTCTTC | CSVGRGLAAGEQFF
TRBJ1-1 | few | TRBV6-1 | TRBD1 | TGTGCCAGCAGTGCGAGAACAGGGGTCAACACTGAAGCTTTCTTT | CASSARTGVNTEAFF
TRBJ1-1 | NA | TRBV5-1 | NA | TGCGCCAGCAGCTTGGATTGGGGAACCGAAGGCGACACTGAAGCTTTCTTT | CASSLDWGTEGDTEAFF
TRBJ2-7 | few | TRBV5-6 | NA | TGTGCCAGCAGCTTGGACCCAGGGCCCTCCTACGAGCAGTACTTC | CASSLDPGPSYEQYF
TRBJ2-3 | NA | TRBV10-2 | TRBD2 | TGCGCCAGCAGTAGTAGCGGGAGGGCCGGGTTGCGTACAGATACGCAGTATTTT | CASSSSGRAGLRTDTQYF
TRBJ1-2 | NA | TRBV27 | TRBD1 | TGTGCCAGCAGTGCCAGGGGGCTGCGTGGCTACACCTTC | CASSARGLRGYTF
TRBJ1-5 | few | TRBV9 | NA | TGTGCCAGCAGCGTAGCGAGCAATCAGCCCCAGCATTTT | CASSVASNQPQHF
TRBJ1-1 | NA | TRBV6-6 | NA | TGTGCCAGCAGTTACGGCAAGAACACTGAAGCTTTCTTT | CASSYGKNTEAFF
TRBJ1-2 | NA | TRBV5-1 | NA | TGCGCCAGCAGCTTGGAGTCCGGTTCTCTCGGCTACACCTTC | CASSLESGSLGYTF
TRBJ2-4 | NA | TRBV14 | NA | TGTGCCAGCAGCCAAAACAGGGAGGACATTCAGTACTTC | CASSQNREDIQYF
TRBJ2-1 | NA | TRBV29-1 | NA | TGCAGCGTTGATCCGGAGCTGGGCTACAATGAGCAGTTCTTC | CSVDPELGYNEQFF
TRBJ1-5 | NA | TRBV4-1 | TRBD1 | TGCGCCAGCAGCCAATTGACAGGGGGCAATCAGCCCCAGCATTTT | CASSQLTGGNQPQHF
TRBJ2-7 | NA | TRBV25-1 | TRBD2 | TGTGCCAGCAGTGAAATTCTAGCGGGAGTTCTTCACGAGCAGTACTTC | CASSEILAGVLHEQYF
TRBJ1-1 | NA | TRBV15 | NA | TGTGCCACCAGCAGGGCCCGGACAATGAACACTGAAGCTTTCTTT | CATSRARTMNTEAFF
TRBJ2-7 | NA | TRBV5-8 | TRBD1 | TGTGCCAGCAGCAGCCGACAGGGGATAAACGAGCAGTACTTC | CASSSRQGINEQYF
TRBJ2-7 | NA | TRBV19 | TRBD1 | TGTGCCAGTAGCAGCGGGACAGGGTCTCTTTCCTACGAGCAGTACTTC | CASSSGTGSLSYEQYF
TRBJ2-1 | NA | TRBV30 | NA | TGTGCCTGGAGAGGGCAGGCCCACCGCTCCTACAATGAGCAGTTCTTC | CAWRGQAHRSYNEQFF
TRBJ1-5 | NA | TRBV6-1 | NA | TGTGCCAGCACCGAAGCCGGGGATTTCGGTCAGCCCCAGCATTTT | CASTEAGDFGQPQHF
TRBJ1-2 | NA | TRBV11-2 | NA | TGTGCCAGCAGCCCAGGGCGGAGCGATTATGGCTACACCTTC | CASSPGRSDYGYTF
TRBJ2-1 | NA | TRBV7-2 | TRBD2 | TGTGCCAGCAGCACGCCCGGACTAGCGGGAGGGGGCTCCTACAATGAGCAGTTCTTC | CASSTPGLAGGGSYNEQFF
TRBJ2-1 | NA | TRBV5-6 | NA | TGTGCCAGCAGCTTGTTGGGTCCGAGCGATGAGCAGTTCTTC | CASSLLGPSDEQFF
TRBJ1-5 | once | TRBV19 | NA | TGTGCCAGTAGTATGAACCCGGGACGGTATAGCAATCAGTCCCAGCATTTT | CASSMNPGRYSNQSQHF
TRBJ1-2 | few | TRBV2 | NA | TGTGCCAGCAGCTTGGACCCGGGCCGGTATGGCTACACCTTC | CASSLDPGRYGYTF
TRBJ1-1 | NA | TRBV19 | NA | TGTGCCAGTAGTAACATGGGCGTCGCTGAAGCTTTCTTT | CASSNMGVAEAFF
TRBJ2-7 | NA | TRBV2 | TRBD1 | TGTGCCAGCAGCCGCCGTGGACAGGGAAGCGAGCAGTACTTC | CASSRRGQGSEQYF
TRBJ2-1 | NA | TRBV11-3 | TRBD2 | TGTGCCAGCAGCTTAGGACTAGCGGGAAACAATGAGCAGTTCTTC | CASSLGLAGNNEQFF
TRBJ2-7 | once | TRBV7-9 | TRBD2 | TGTGCCAGCAGCCCCTGGGCTAGCGGTTACTACGAGCAGTACTTC | CASSPWASGYYEQYF
TRBJ1-2 | NA | TRBV15 | NA | TGTGCCACCAGCAGAGATCTTGGGGGAGGTAACTATGGCTACACCTTC | CATSRDLGGGNYGYTF
TRBJ2-1 | NA | TRBV7-2 | TRBD2 | TGTGCCAGCAGCCCCAGTGTAGCGGGAGGGCCCCATGAGCAGTTCTTC | CASSPSVAGGPHEQFF
TRBJ2-7 | NA | TRBV5-1 | TRBD1 | TGCGCCAGCCTGCAGGGCAGGGGGTGTACACGAGGCTACGAGCAGTACTTC | CASLQGRGCTRGYEQYF
TRBJ1-4 | once | TRBV7-8 | NA | TGTGCCAGCAGCCCTCCAGGGTCGGGAGAAAAACTGTTTTTT | CASSPPGSGEKLFF
TRBJ1-2 | NA | TRBV29-1 | NA | TGCAGCGTTGCCGGGCGAGCTAACTATGGCTACACCTTC | CSVAGRANYGYTF
TRBJ2-4 | NA | TRBV4-1 | NA | TGCGCCAGCAGCCAAGAAGTACAGGGAGGAAACATTCAGTACTTC | CASSQEVQGGNIQYF
TRBJ1-1 | NA | TRBV7-2 | NA | TGTGCCAGCAGCCGGGAGGGGGACATGAACACTGAAGCTTTCTTT | CASSREGDMNTEAFF
TRBJ1-5 | NA | TRBV5-6 | NA | TGTGCCAGCAGCTTGGGTGAGCCAGGGCGAATGATCAATCAGCCCCAGCATTTT | CASSLGEPGRMINQPQHF
TRBJ1-1 | NA | TRBV6-6 | TRBD1 | TGTGCCAGCAGTCGACAGGGGGCGGACACTGAAGCTTTCTTT | CASSRQGADTEAFF